These 27 T cell receptor beta chains were all obtained from the same sample, sequenced in a study of CD8 T cells in Susac syndrome. The RNA input was roughly 0.45 to 1 ug, and it was reverse transcribed with random hexamers. TCRdb fed the immunoSEQ multiplex PCR reads into MiXCR, producing one record per CDR3 protein. The data hold roughly 250,000 distinct CDR3 sequences, with 90% to 96% observed a single time. Sequenced sample: CD4+ T cells from PBMCs. The receptors here all came from a human donor with Susac syndrome.

This clonotype was recorded once. The chain combines TRBV5-1 with TRBJ2-1; TRBD2 matches 9 bases. J lost 4 bases, V lost 4 bases, and 9 bases had no gene match. CDR3 size: 16 residues. CDR1 is SGHRS, CDR2 YFSETQ, per germline. The CDR3 loop reads CASSGGLATQYNEQFF. CDR3 nucleotide sequence: TGCGCCAGCAGCGGGGGACTAGCCACCCAATACAATGAGCAGTTCTTC.

The V and J genes are TRBV11-2 and TRBJ2-2; 9 bases agree with TRBD1. CDR3 length equals 16 residues. V lost 5 bases, J lost 6 bases, and 10 bases stayed unmatched. The V gene's germline CDR1 is SGHAT and CDR2 FQNNGV. CDR3 coding DNA: TGTGCCAGCAGCCCCCTCGACAGGGGGGTGGCCGGGGAGCTGTTTTTT. This gives the protein CASSPLDRGVAGELFF.

The chain carries TRBV2 and TRBJ2-5, with 14 nucleotides matching TRBD2. The CDR3 has 18 residues. Looked up from germline, CDR1 is SNHLY and CDR2 is FYNNEI. The V gene end was trimmed by 6 bases and the J gene end by 2 bases; junction bases not matched to a gene: 11. CDR3 bases: TGTGCCAGCAGCTACGGACTAGCGGGAGGAGGGAGACAAGAGACCCAGTACTTC. Its translation: CASSYGLAGGGRQETQYF.

The chain joins TRBV19 to TRBJ2-1; a possible D gene is TRBD2 (6 bases). V lost 4 bases and J lost 0, with 10 bases in between. Per the germline V gene, CDR1 is LNHDA and CDR2 is SQIVND (reference sequence). The CDR3 contains 15 residues. CDR3 DNA sequence: TGTGCCAGTAGTAACCTAGCGCACTCCTACAATGAGCAGTTCTTC. Translation: CASSNLAHSYNEQFF.

V usage is TRBV6-2 or TRBV6-3 and J usage is TRBJ1-1, with a weak D call TRBD1 (6 bases). CDR1 is MNHEY, CDR2 SVGEGT, per germline. CDR3 length: 12 amino acids. Trimming left V 7 bases short and J 8 bases short, with 14 bases between. The CDR3 DNA is TGTGCCAGCACCCGACTCGGACAGGAAGCTTTCTTT. Its translation: CASTRLGQEAFF.

The V call is TRBV18, the J call TRBJ1-1, with 7 bases identical to TRBD1. With 5 bases clipped from V and 0 bases from J, the junction kept 3 bases outside the gene matches. The CDR3 spans 14 residues. Germline CDR1 KGHSH, CDR2 LQKENI. The CDR3 coding sequence is TGTGCCAGCTCAAGGGACAGTATGAACACTGAAGCTTTCTTT. It encodes CASSRDSMNTEAFF.

The chain joins TRBV4-1 to TRBJ1-2; D ambiguous. Deletions cut 4 bases from V and 8 bases from J, with 14 bases between. This CDR3 contains 13 residues. CDR1 and CDR2 from the germline V gene are MGHRA and YSYEKL. CDR3 DNA sequence: TGCGCCAGCAGCCTCTCCCTTTGGGAGGGCTACACCTTC. Translating gives CASSLSLWEGYTF.

The chain uses TRBV29-1 and TRBJ2-1, with 11 bases fitting TRBD2. CDR1 and CDR2 (germline): SQVTM, ANQGSEA. Germline trimming cut 6 bases from V and 2 bases from J; bases unmatched to any gene: 3. This CDR3 is 14 amino acids long. CDR3 residues: CSVSSGRTYNEQFF. The CDR3 DNA reads as TGCAGCGTCTCTAGCGGGAGGACCTACAATGAGCAGTTCTTC.

This rearrangement joins TRBV29-1 to TRBJ1-2; D ambiguous. Germline lookup yields CDR1 SQVTM and CDR2 ANQGSEA. Trimming stripped 7 bases from V and 7 bases from J, with 19 bases between. This CDR3 has 13 residues. The CDR3 loop is CSAAIVGNLGYTF. CDR3 nucleotide sequence: TGCAGCGCTGCTATCGTGGGGAATCTTGGCTACACCTTC.

The V and J genes are TRBV18 and TRBJ2-7; D may be TRBD2 (6 bases). Germline values: CDR1 KGHSH, CDR2 LQKENI. Trimming stripped 8 bases from V and 3 bases from J, with 17 bases between. The CDR3 loop spans 14 amino acids. The CDR3 is CASGGSTVNYEQYF. The CDR3 DNA reads TGTGCCAGCGGAGGGAGTACCGTTAACTACGAGCAGTACTTC.

V gene TRBV20-1 combines with J gene TRBJ1-2; D not certain. Germline assignment: CDR1 DFQATT and CDR2 SNEGSKA (reference sequence). The CDR3 contains 12 residues. Trimming stripped 6 bases from V and 4 bases from J, with 12 bases between. The CDR3 DNA reads TGCAGTGCCATAACCGACGTCTATGGCTACACCTTC. Encoded protein: CSAITDVYGYTF.

The rearrangement links TRBV9 to TRBJ2-3; D is perhaps TRBD1 (5 bases). V was cut by 2 bases and J by 2 bases, with 12 bases left in between. Germline V gene lookup returns CDR1 SGDLS and CDR2 YYNGEE. This CDR3 has 15 residues. The CDR3 loop reads CASSVRDRPTDTQYF. CDR3 coding DNA: TGTGCCAGCAGCGTCCGAGACAGACCCACAGATACGCAGTATTTT. Filled out from reference TRBV9 and TRBJ2-3, the complete variable domain reads DSGVTQTPKHLITATGQRVTLRCSPRSGDLSVYWYQQSLDQGLQFLIQYYNGEERAKGNILERFSAQQFPDLHSELNLSSLELGDSALYFCASSVRDRPTDTQYFGPGTRLTVL.

The V gene is TRBV30, the J gene TRBJ1-5; D is perhaps TRBD1 (5 bases). This CDR3 is built from 13 residues. Trimming left V 3 bases short and J 9 bases short, with 15 bases between. The germline CDR1 and CDR2 sequences are GTSNPN and SVGIG (reference sequence). CDR3 DNA: TGTGCCTGGAGCGATAAGGGGACCGGGCCCCAGCATTTT. Its translation: CAWSDKGTGPQHF.

CDR3 region: CASSPSPDPNTEAFF. The CDR3 coding sequence is TGTGCCAGCTCCCCTAGCCCCGATCCGAACACTGAAGCTTTCTTT. The chain joins TRBV18 to TRBJ1-1; D is unresolved. The CDR3 consists of 15 residues. Germline values: CDR1 KGHSH, CDR2 LQKENI. Trimming shortened V by 6 bases and J by 1 base, and 15 bases separated the two germline ends.

The chain uses TRBV7-3 and TRBJ2-7, with D possibly being TRBD1 (5 bases). Germline CDR1 SGHTA, CDR2 FQGTGA. With 3 bases removed from V and 0 bases from J, the gap between germline ends came to 9 bases. The CDR3 loop spans 14 amino acids. CDR3: CASSLTVDSYEQYF. The CDR3 coding sequence is TGTGCCAGCAGCTTGACAGTTGACTCCTACGAGCAGTACTTC.

The chain uses TRBV20-1 and TRBJ2-2; D ambiguous. This CDR3 spans 12 amino acids. The germline V gene has CDR1 DFQATT and CDR2 SNEGSKA (reference sequence). The V gene lost 1 base and the J gene lost 6 bases, with 6 bases spanning the gap. The CDR3 region has the DNA TGCAGTGCTAGAGCCCCCCCCGGGGAGCTGTTTTTT. Encoded protein: CSARAPPGELFF.

This clonotype has just one count. The J gene is TRBJ2-7, the V gene TRBV30; D remains ambiguous. CDR3 size: 13 residues. V lost 0 bases, J lost 2 bases, and 8 bases lay in between. Germline lookup yields CDR1 GTSNPN and CDR2 SVGIG (reference sequence). DNA of the CDR3: TGTGCCTGGAGTGTAGGCAGGACCTACGAGCAGTACTTC. This codes for CAWSVGRTYEQYF.

Here the CDR3 DNA reads TGCGCCAGCAGCCAAGGGAGAGGAAGACAGTACTTC. It encodes CASSQGRGRQYF. The chain uses TRBV4-1 and TRBJ2-7; D not certain. The V gene lost 1 base and the J gene lost 10 bases, with 11 bases spanning the gap. In germline, CDR1 is MGHRA, CDR2 YSYEKL. The CDR3 totals 12 residues.

The chain employs TRBV29-1 and TRBJ2-2; 7 bases fit TRBD1. Germline V CDR1 and CDR2: SQVTM, ANQGSEA. The CDR3 is made up of 13 amino acids. V was clipped by 4 bases and J by 2 bases; unmatched bases: 1. The chain's CDR3 is CSVGQGNTGELFF. Written as DNA, the CDR3 is TGCAGCGTTGGACAGGGAAACACCGGGGAGCTGTTTTTT.

Only one count was recorded for this clonotype. The chain uses TRBV11-2 and TRBJ2-5; D is unresolved. Germline V gene lookup returns CDR1 SGHAT and CDR2 FQNNGV. V shed 5 bases and J shed 2 bases, with 9 bases lying between them. The CDR3 covers 13 residues. The CDR3: CASSQGIQETQYF. The DNA for the CDR3 is TGTGCCAGCAGCCAAGGCATTCAAGAGACCCAGTACTTC.

The chain carries TRBV20-1 and TRBJ2-7, with 7 nucleotides matching TRBD1. Trimming took 6 bases from V and 3 from J; bases not matched to a gene: 20. The CDR3 contains 17 residues. From germline, CDR1 is DFQATT and CDR2 SNEGSKA (reference sequence). CDR3 sequence: CSANRGGPNVGHYEQYF. The CDR3 nucleotides read TGCAGTGCGAACAGGGGTGGCCCCAATGTGGGGCACTACGAGCAGTACTTC.

This clonotype was picked up a small number of times. The chain uses TRBV28 and TRBJ1-2, with D tentatively TRBD1 (5 bases). With 4 bases removed from V and 3 bases from J, the gap between germline ends came to 9 bases. The CDR3 has 13 amino acids. CDR1 is MDHEN, CDR2 SYDVKM, per germline. The CDR3 is CASSSDSYYGYTF. CDR3 DNA sequence: TGTGCCAGCAGTTCCGACAGCTACTATGGCTACACCTTC.

The rearrangement joins TRBV20-1 to TRBJ1-5; 10 bases fit TRBD1. Germline V gene lookup returns CDR1 DFQATT and CDR2 SNEGSKA (reference sequence). V lost 0 bases, J lost 6 bases, and 8 bases stayed unmatched. This CDR3 contains 16 residues. DNA for the CDR3: TGCAGTGCTAGAGACAGAAGACAGGGGGCGGTTCAGCCCCAGCATTTT. Amino acids: CSARDRRQGAVQPQHF.

V usage is TRBV5-1 and J usage is TRBJ2-5; D uncertain. Germline CDR1 reads SGHRS; CDR2 reads YFSETQ. V was clipped by 2 bases and J by 3 bases, with 5 bases between them. The CDR3 runs 12 residues. CDR3 bases: TGCGCCAGCAGCTTCGGAGAAGAGACCCAGTACTTC. As protein: CASSFGEETQYF. Full variable domain (outside the CDR3, taken from reference TRBV5-1 and TRBJ2-5): KAGVTQTPRYLIKTRGQQVTLSCSPISGHRSVSWYQQTPGQGLQFLFEYFSETQRNKGNFPGRFSGRQFSNSRSEMNVSTLELGDSALYLCASSFGEETQYFGPGTRLLVL.

The chain employs TRBV6-1 and TRBJ1-1; possible D gene TRBD1, 5 bases. Trimming pared 6 bases from V and 5 bases from J, leaving 22 bases between. Looked up from germline, CDR1 is MNHNS and CDR2 is SASEGT. This CDR3 comprises 16 residues. CDR3 residues: CASRGTFGTGGTEAFF. The DNA of the CDR3 is TGTGCCAGCAGGGGGACCTTCGGGACGGGGGGGACTGAAGCTTTCTTT.

The J gene is TRBJ2-7, the V gene TRBV6-6; possible D gene TRBD2, 6 bases. With 7 bases removed from V and 2 bases from J, the gap between germline ends came to 12 bases. This CDR3 spans 13 amino acids. Germline values: CDR1 MNHNY, CDR2 SVGAGI (reference sequence). The CDR3 here is CASTIGTAYEQYF. The CDR3 nucleotides are TGTGCCAGCACGATCGGGACTGCCTACGAGCAGTACTTC.

The gene calls are TRBV15 and TRBJ2-5; 7 positions agree with TRBD1. Germline lookup yields CDR1 LNHNV and CDR2 YYDKDF (reference sequence). This CDR3 region has 13 residues. The V and J ends lost 5 bases and 9 bases, in that order; junction bases with no gene match: 9. The CDR3 sequence: CATSANRGAAQYF. The CDR3, as DNA: TGTGCCACCAGCGCAAACAGGGGTGCGGCCCAGTACTTC. Full variable domain (missing parts from reference TRBV15 and TRBJ2-5): DAMVIQNPRYQVTQFGKPVTLSCSQTLNHNVMYWYQQKSSQAPKLLFHYYDKDFNNEADTPDNFQSRRPNTSFCFLDIRSPGLGDTAMYLCATSANRGAAQYFGPGTRLLVL.